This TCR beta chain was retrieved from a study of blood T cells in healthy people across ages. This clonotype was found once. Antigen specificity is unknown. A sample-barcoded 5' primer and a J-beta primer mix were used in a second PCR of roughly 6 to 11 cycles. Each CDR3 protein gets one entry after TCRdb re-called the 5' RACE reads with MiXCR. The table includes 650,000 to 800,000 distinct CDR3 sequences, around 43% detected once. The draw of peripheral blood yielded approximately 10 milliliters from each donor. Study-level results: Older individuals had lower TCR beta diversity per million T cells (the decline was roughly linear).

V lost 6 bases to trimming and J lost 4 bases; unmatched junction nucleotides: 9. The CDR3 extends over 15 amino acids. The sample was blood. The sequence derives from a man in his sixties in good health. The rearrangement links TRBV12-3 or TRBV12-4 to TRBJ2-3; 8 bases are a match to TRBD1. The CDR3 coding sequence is TGTGCCAGCAGACGACAGGGGCAAAGCTCAGATACGCAGTATTTT. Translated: CASRRQGQSSDTQYF.